This T cell receptor beta chain is from a study of cytomegalovirus exposure and HLA in healthy donors. The PCR had 60 Vbeta and 13 Jbeta primers. Sequenced by immunoSEQ multiplex PCR; TCRdb stores in-frame clones only, minus some. The table shows 150,000 to 160,000 clones, with about 83% occurring only once. The length of the CDR3 is 16 residues. Germline CDR1 LNHDA, CDR2 SQIVND (reference sequence). The trim removed 1 base at V and 7 bases at J, leaving 9 bases unmatched. A remark on this clone: Its specificity is not known.

Study findings and constraints: An analysis done earlier found most TCR beta V segments productive about 87% or about 30% of the time. Researchers had no immune exposure information except CMV serostatus available.

The V call is TRBV19, the J call TRBJ1-5; 8 bases line up with TRBD1. The clonotype was recovered from a woman between 40 and 50 years old in good health and CMV-seronegative. Sequenced material: PBMCs. The CDR3 region has the DNA TGTGCCAGTAGTATAGTGTCGGACAGGGCGGGACAGCCCCAGCATTTT. Translating gives CASSIVSDRAGQPQHF.